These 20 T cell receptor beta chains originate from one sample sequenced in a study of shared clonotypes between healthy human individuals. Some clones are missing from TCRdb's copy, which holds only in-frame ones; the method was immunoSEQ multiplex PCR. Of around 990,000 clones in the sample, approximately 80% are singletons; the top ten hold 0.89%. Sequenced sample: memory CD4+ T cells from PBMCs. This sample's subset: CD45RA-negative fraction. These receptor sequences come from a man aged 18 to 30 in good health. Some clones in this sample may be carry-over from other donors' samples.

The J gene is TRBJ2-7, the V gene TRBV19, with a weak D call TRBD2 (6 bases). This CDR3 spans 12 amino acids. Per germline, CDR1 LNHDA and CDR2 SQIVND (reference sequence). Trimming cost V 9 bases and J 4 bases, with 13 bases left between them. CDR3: CARTLAFYEQYF. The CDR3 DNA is TGTGCCAGAACCCTAGCGTTTTACGAGCAGTACTTC.

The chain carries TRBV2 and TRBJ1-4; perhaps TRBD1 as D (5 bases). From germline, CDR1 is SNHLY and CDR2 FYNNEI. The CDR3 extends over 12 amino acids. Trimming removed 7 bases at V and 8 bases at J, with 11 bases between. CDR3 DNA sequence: TGTGCCAGCAAGTTAGCAGGGGAAAAACTGTTTTTT. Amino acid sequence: CASKLAGEKLFF. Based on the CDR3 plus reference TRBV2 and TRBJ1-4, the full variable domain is EPEVTQTPSHQVTQMGQEVILRCVPISNHLYFYWYRQILGQKVEFLVSFYNNEISEKSEIFDDQFSVERPDGSNFTLKIRSTKLEDSAMYFCASKLAGEKLFFGSGTQLSVL.

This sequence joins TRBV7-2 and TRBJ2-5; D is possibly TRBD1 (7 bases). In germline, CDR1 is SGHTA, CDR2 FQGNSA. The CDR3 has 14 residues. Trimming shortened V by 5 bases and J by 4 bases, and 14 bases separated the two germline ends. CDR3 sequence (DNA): TGTGCCAGCAGCCCCAGACAGGGAGGAGAGACCCAGTACTTC. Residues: CASSPRQGGETQYF. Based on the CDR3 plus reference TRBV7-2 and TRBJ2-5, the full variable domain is GAGVSQSPSNKVTEKGKDVELRCDPISGHTALYWYRQSLGQGLEFLIYFQGNSAPDKSGLPSDRFSAERTGGSVSTLTIQRTQQEDSAVYLCASSPRQGGETQYFGPGTRLLVL.

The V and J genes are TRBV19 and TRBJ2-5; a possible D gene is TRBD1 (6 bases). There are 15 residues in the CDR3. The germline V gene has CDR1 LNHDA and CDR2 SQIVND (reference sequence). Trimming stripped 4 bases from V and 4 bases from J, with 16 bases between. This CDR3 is CASSRLAGAGETQYF. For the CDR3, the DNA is TGTGCCAGTAGTAGGTTGGCAGGGGCGGGAGAGACCCAGTACTTC.

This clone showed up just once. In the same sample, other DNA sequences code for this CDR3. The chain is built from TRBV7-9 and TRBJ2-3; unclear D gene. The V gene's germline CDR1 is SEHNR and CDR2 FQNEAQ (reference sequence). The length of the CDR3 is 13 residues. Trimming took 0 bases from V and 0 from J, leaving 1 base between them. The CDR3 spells CASSLASTDTQYF. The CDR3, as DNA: TGTGCCAGCAGCTTAGCCAGCACAGATACGCAGTATTTT. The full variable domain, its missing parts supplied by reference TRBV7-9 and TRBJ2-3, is DTGVSQNPRHKITKRGQNVTFRCDPISEHNRLYWYRQTLGQGPEFLTYFQNEAQLEKSRLLSDRFSAERPKGSFSTLEIQRTEQGDSAMYLCASSLASTDTQYFGPGTRLTVL.

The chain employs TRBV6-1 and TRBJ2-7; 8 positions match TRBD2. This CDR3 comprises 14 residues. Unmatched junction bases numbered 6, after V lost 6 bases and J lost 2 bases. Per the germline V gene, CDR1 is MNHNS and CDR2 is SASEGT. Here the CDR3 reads CASSLGLAAYEQYF. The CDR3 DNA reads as TGTGCCAGCAGCCTCGGACTAGCCGCCTACGAGCAGTACTTC.

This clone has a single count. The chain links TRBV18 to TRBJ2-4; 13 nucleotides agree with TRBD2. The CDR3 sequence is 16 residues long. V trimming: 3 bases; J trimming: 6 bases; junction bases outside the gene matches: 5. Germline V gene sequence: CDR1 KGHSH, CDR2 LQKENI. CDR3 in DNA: TGTGCCAGCTCACCGACGGGACTAGCGGGGACAAACATTCAGTACTTC. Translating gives CASSPTGLAGTNIQYF.

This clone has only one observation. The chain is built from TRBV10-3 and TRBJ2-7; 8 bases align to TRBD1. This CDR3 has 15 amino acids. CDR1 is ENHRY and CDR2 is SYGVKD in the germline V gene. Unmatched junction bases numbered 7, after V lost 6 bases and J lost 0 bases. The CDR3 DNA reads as TGTGCCATCAGCCCCGGACAGGGCGGCTCCTACGAGCAGTACTTC. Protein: CAISPGQGGSYEQYF.

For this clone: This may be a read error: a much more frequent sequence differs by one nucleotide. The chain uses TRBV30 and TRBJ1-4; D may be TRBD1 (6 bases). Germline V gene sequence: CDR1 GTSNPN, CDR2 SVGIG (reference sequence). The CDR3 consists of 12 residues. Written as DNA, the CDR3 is TGTGCCCGGAGGGACAATAATGAAAAACTGTTTTTT. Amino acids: CARRDNNEKLFF.

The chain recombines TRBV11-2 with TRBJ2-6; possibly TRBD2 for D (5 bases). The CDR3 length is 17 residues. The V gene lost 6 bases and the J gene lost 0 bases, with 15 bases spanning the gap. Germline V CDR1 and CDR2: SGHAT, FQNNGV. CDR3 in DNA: TGTGCCAGCAGTTCATCCGGACTGGCCTCTGGGGCCAACGTCCTGACTTTC. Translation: CASSSSGLASGANVLTF.

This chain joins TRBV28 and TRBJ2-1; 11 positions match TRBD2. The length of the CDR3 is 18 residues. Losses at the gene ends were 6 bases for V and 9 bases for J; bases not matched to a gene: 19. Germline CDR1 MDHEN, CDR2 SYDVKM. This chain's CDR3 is CASSPPGLADLLVGEQFF. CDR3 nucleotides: TGTGCCAGCAGCCCCCCGGGACTAGCGGATCTGCTGGTCGGTGAGCAGTTCTTC.

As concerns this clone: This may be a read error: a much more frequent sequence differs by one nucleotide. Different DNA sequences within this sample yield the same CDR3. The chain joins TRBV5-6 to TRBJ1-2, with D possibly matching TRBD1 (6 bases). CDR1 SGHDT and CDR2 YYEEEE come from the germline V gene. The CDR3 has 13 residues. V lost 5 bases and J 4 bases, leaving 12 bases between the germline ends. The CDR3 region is CASSFLQGYGYTF. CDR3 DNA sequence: TGTGCCAGCAGTTTCTTACAGGGCTATGGCTACACCTTC.

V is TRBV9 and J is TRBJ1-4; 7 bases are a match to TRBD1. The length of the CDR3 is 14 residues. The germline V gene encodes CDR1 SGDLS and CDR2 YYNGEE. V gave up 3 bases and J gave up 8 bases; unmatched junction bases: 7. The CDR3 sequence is CASSETGYSEKLFF. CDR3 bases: TGTGCCAGCAGCGAGACAGGGTATTCCGAAAAACTGTTTTTT.

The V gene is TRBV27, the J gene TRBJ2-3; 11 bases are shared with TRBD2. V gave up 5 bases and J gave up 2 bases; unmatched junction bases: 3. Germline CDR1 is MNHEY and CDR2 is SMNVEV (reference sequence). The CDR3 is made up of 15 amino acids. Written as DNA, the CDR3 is TGTGCCAGCAGTAAGGGACTAGCGGCCACAGATACGCAGTATTTT. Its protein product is CASSKGLAATDTQYF.

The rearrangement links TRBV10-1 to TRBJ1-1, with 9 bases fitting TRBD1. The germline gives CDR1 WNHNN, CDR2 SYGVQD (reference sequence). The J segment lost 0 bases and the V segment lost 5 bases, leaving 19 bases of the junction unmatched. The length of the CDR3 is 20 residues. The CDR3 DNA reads TGCGCCAGCAGTTCCCTAGGGGGAGGGAACAGGGGGCTTGTGAACACTGAAGCTTTCTTT. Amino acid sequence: CASSSLGGGNRGLVNTEAFF.

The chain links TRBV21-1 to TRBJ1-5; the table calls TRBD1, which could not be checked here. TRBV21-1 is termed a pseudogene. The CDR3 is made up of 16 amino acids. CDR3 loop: CASSKGPGKANQPQHF. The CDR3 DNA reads TGTGCCAGCAGCAAAGGTCCAGGGAAGGCCAATCAGCCCCAGCATTTT.

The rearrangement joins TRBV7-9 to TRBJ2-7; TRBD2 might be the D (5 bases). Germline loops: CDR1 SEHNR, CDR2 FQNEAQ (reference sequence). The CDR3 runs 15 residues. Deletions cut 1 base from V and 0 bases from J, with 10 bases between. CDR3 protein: CASSLDMGSSYEQYF. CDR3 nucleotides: TGTGCCAGCAGCTTAGACATGGGGAGCTCCTACGAGCAGTACTTC.

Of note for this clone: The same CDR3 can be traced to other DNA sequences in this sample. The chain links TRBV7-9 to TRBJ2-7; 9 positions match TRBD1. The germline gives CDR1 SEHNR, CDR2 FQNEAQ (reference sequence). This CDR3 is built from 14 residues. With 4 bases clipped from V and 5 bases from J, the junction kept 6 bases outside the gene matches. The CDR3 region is CASSSGTGRHEQYF. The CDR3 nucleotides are TGTGCCAGCAGCTCCGGGACAGGGAGGCACGAGCAGTACTTC.

The CDR3 DNA follows: TGTGCCAGCAGCTTAGTTGGCCTTCCTCGCTACGAGCAGTACTTC. Protein: CASSLVGLPRYEQYF. This chain uses TRBV7-9 with TRBJ2-7; D call uncertain. V lost 1 base and J lost 3, with 13 bases in between. The germline V gene encodes CDR1 SEHNR and CDR2 FQNEAQ (reference sequence). This CDR3 spans 15 amino acids. Full variable domain (remainder filled in from reference TRBV7-9 and TRBJ2-7): DTGVSQNPRHKITKRGQNVTFRCDPISEHNRLYWYRQTLGQGPEFLTYFQNEAQLEKSRLLSDRFSAERPKGSFSTLEIQRTEQGDSAMYLCASSLVGLPRYEQYFGPGTRLTVT.

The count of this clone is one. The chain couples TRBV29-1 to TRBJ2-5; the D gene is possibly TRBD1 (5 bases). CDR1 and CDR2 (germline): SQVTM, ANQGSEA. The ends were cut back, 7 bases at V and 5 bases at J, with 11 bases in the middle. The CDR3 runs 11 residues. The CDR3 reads CSALGAETQYF. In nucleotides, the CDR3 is TGCAGCGCCCTAGGGGCCGAGACCCAGTACTTC.